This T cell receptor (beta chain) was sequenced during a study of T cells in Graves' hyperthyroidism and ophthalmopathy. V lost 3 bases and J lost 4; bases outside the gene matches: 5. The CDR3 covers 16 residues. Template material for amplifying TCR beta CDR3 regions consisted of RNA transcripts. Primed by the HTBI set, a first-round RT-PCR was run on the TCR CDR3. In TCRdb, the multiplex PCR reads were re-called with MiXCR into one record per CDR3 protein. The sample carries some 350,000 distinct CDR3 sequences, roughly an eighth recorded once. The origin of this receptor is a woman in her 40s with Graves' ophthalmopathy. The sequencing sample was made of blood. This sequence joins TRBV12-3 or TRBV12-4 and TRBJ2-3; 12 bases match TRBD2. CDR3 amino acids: CASSFPSGRAADTQYF. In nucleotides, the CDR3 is TGTGCCAGCAGTTTCCCTAGCGGGAGGGCCGCAGATACGCAGTATTTT.